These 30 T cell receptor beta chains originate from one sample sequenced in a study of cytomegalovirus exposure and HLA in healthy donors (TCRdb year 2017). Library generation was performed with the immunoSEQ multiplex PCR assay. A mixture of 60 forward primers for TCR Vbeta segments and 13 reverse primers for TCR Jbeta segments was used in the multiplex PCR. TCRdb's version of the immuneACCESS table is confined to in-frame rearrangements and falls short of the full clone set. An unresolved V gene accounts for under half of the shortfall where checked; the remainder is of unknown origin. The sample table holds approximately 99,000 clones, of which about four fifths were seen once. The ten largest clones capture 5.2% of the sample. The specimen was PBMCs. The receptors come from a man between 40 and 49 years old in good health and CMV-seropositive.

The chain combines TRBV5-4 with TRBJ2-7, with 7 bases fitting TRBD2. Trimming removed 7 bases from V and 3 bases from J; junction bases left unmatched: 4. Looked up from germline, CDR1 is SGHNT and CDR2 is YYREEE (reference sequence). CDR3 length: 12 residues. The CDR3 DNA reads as TGTGCCAGCGGAGGGAGGGACTACGAGCAGTACTTC. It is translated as CASGGRDYEQYF.

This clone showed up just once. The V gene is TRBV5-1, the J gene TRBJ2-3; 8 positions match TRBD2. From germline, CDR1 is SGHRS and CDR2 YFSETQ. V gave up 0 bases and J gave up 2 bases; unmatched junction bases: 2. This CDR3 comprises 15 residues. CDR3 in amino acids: CASSLAGGVTDTQYF. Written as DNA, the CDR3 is TGCGCCAGCAGCTTGGCCGGGGGGGTCACAGATACGCAGTATTTT.

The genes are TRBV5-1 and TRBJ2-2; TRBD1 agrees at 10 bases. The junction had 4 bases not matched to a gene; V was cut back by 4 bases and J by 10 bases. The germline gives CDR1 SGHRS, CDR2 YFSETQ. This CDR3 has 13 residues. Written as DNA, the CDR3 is TGCGCCAGCAGCAGGGGGACAGGGGAGGAGCTGTTTTTT. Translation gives CASSRGTGEELFF.

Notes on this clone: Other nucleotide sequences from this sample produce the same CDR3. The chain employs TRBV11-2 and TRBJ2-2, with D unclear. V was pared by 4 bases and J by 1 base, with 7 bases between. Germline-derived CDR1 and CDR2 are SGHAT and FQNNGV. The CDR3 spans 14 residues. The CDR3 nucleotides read TGTGCCAGCAGCTCCACTCGGAACACCGGGGAGCTGTTTTTT. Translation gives CASSSTRNTGELFF. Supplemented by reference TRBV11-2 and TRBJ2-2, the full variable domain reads EAGVAQSPRYKIIEKRQSVAFWCNPISGHATLYWYQQILGQGPKLLIQFQNNGVVDDSQLPKDRFSAERLKGVDSTLKIQPAKLEDSAVYLCASSSTRNTGELFFGEGSRLTVL.

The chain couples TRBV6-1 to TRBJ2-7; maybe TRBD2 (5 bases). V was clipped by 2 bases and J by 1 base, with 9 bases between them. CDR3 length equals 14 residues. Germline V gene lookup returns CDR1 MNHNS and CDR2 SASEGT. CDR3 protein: CASSERRSSYEQYF. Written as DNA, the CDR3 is TGTGCCAGCAGTGAAAGGAGGTCGTCCTACGAGCAGTACTTC.

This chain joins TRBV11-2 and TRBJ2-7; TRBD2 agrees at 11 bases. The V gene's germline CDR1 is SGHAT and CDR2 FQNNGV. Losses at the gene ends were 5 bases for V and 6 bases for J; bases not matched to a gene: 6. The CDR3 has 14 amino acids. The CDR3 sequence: CASSQLAGVGEQYF. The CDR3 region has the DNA TGTGCCAGCAGCCAACTAGCGGGAGTGGGCGAGCAGTACTTC.

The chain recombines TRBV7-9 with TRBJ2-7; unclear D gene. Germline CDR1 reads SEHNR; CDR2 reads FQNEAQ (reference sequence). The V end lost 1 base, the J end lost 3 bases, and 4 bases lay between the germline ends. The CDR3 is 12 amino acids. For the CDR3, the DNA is TGTGCCAGCAGCTTAGACTTCTACGAGCAGTACTTC. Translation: CASSLDFYEQYF.

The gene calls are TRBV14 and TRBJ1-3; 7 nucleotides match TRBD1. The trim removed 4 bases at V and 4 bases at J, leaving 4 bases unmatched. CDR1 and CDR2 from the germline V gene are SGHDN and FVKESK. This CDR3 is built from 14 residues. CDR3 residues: CASSLPGQGNTIYF. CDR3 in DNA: TGTGCCAGCAGCCTTCCGGGACAGGGAAACACCATATATTTT.

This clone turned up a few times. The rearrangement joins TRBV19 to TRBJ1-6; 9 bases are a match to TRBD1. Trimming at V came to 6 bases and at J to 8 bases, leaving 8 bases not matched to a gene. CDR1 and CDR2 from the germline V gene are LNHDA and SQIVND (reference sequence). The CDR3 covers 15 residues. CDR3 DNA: TGTGCCAGTAGGCGGACAGGGGTGAACGATTCACCCCTCCACTTT. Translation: CASRRTGVNDSPLHF.

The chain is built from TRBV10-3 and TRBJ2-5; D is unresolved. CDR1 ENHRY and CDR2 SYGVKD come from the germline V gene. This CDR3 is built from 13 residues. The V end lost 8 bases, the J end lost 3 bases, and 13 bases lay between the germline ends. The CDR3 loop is CAISGQSKETQYF. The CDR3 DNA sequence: TGTGCCATCTCTGGGCAGTCGAAAGAGACCCAGTACTTC.

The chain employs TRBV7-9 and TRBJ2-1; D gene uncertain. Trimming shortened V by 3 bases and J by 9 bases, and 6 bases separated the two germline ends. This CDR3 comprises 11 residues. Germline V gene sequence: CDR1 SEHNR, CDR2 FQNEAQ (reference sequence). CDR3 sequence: CASSLRAEQFF. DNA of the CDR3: TGTGCCAGCAGCTTGCGAGCTGAGCAGTTCTTC.

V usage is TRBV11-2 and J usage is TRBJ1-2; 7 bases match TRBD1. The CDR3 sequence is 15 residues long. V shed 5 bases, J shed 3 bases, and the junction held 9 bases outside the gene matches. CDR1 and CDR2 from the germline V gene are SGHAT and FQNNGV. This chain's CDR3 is CASSHRDRVYYGYTF. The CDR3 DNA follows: TGTGCCAGCAGCCACCGGGACAGAGTCTACTATGGCTACACCTTC.

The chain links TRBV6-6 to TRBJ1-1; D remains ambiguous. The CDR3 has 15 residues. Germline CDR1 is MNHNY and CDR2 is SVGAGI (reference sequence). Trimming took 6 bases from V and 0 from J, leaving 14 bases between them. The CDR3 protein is CASSPRGTMNTEAFF. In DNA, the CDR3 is TGTGCCAGCAGCCCCCGAGGAACCATGAACACTGAAGCTTTCTTT.

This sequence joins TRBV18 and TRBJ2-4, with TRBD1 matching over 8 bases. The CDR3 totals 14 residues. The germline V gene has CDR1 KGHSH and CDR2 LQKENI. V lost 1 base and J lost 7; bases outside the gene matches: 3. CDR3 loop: CASSPRTGRNIQYF. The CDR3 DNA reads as TGTGCCAGCTCACCACGGACAGGGAGGAACATTCAGTACTTC.

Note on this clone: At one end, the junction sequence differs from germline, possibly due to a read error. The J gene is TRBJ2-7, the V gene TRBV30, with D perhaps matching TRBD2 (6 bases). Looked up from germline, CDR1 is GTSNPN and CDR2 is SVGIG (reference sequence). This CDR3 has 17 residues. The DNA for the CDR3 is TGTGCCTGGACTCCCCTCATCTCAGGCGGGGCCTCCTACGGGCAGTACTTC. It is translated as CAWTPLISGGASYGQYF.

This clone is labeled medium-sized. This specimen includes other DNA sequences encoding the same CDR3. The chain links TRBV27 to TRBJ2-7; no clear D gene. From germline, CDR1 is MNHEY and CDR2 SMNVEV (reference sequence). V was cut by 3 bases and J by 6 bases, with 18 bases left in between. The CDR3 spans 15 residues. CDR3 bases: TGTGCCAGCAGTTTTTCGAGTTCCCCTCGAGGCGAGCAGTACTTC. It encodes CASSFSSSPRGEQYF.

CDR3 loop: CASSPRPGATNEKLFF. In nucleotides, the CDR3 is TGTGCCAGCTCACCACGACCGGGTGCAACTAATGAAAAACTGTTTTTT. The chain combines TRBV18 with TRBJ1-4; D not certain. There are 16 residues in the CDR3. Trimming pared 1 base from V and 0 bases from J, leaving 9 bases between. CDR1 and CDR2 from the germline V gene are KGHSH and LQKENI.

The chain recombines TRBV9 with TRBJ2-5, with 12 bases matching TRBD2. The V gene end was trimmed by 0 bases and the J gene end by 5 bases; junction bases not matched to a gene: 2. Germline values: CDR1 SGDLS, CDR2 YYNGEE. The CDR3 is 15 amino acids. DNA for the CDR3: TGTGCCAGCAGCGTAGGTGGGACTAGCGGGGAGACCCAGTACTTC. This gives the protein CASSVGGTSGETQYF. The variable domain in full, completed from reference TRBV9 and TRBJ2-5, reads DSGVTQTPKHLITATGQRVTLRCSPRSGDLSVYWYQQSLDQGLQFLIQYYNGEERAKGNILERFSAQQFPDLHSELNLSSLELGDSALYFCASSVGGTSGETQYFGPGTRLLVL.

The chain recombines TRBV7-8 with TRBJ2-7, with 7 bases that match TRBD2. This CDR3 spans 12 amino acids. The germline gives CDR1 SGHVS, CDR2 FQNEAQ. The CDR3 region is CAASNGGFEQYF. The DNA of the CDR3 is TGTGCTGCCAGCAACGGGGGGTTCGAGCAGTACTTC.

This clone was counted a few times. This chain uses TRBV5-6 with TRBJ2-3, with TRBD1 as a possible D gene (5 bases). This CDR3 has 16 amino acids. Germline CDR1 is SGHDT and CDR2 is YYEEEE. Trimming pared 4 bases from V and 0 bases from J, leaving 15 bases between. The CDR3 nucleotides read TGTGCCAGCAGCGATCTCCAGGGAACTAGCACAGATACGCAGTATTTT. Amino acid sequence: CASSDLQGTSTDTQYF. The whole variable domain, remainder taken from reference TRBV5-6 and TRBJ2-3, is DAGVTQSPTHLIKTRGQQVTLRCSPKSGHDTVSWYQQALGQGPQFIFQYYEEEERQRGNFPDRFSGHQFPNYSSELNVNALLLGDSALYLCASSDLQGTSTDTQYFGPGTRLTVL.

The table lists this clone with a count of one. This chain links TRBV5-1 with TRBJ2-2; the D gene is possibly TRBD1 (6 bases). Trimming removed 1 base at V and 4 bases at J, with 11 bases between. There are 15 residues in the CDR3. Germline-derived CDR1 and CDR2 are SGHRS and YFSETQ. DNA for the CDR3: TGCGCCAGCAGCTTGATTAGGGGGAGCACCGGGGAGCTGTTTTTT. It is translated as CASSLIRGSTGELFF.

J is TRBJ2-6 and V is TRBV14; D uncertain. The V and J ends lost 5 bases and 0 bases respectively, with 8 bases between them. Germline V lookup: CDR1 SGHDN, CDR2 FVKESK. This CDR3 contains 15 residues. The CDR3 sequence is CASSVRNSGANVLTF. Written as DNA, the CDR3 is TGTGCCAGCAGCGTCAGGAACTCTGGGGCCAACGTCCTGACTTTC.

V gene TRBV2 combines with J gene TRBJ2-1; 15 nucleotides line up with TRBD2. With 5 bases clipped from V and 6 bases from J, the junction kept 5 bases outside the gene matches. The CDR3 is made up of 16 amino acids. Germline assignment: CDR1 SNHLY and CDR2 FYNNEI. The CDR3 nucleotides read TGTGCCAGCAGTTTTGGACTAGCGGGGGGGACCAATGAGCAGTTCTTC. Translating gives CASSFGLAGGTNEQFF.

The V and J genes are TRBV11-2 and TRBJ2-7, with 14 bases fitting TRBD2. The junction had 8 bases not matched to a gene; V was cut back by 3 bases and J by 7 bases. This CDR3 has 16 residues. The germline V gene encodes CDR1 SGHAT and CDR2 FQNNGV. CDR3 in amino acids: CASSLGTSGSFFEQYF. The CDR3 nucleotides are TGTGCCAGCAGCTTGGGGACTAGCGGGAGTTTTTTTGAGCAGTACTTC.

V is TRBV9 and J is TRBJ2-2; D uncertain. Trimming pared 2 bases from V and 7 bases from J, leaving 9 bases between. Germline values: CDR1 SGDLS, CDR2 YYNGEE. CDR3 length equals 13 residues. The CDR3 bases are TGTGCCAGCAGCGTTGACATGGTCGGGGAGCTGTTTTTT. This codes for CASSVDMVGELFF.

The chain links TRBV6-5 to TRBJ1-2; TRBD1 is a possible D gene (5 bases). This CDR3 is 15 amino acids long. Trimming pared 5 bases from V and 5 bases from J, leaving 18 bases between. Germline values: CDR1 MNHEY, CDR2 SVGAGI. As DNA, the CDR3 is TGTGCCAGCAGTACCAACTACTTGGGGGGATATGGCTACACCTTC. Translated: CASSTNYLGGYGYTF.

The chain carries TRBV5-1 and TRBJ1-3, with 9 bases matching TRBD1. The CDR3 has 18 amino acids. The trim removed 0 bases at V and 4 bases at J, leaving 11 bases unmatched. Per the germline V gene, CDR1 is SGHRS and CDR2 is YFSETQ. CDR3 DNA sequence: TGCGCCAGCAGCTTGGAGGGGACAGGGCCCTTTGGAGGAAACACCATATATTTT. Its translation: CASSLEGTGPFGGNTIYF.

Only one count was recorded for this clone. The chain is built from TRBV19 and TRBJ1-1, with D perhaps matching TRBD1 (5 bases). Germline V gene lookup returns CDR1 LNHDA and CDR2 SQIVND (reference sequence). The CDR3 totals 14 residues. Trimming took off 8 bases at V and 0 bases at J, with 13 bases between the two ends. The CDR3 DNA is TGTGCCAGTGGCACCGGGACTATGAACACTGAAGCTTTCTTT. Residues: CASGTGTMNTEAFF. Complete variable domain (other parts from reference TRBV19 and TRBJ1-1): DGGITQSPKYLFRKEGQNVTLSCEQNLNHDAMYWYRQDPGQGLRLIYYSQIVNDFQKGDIAEGYSVSREKKESFPLTVTSAQKNPTAFYLCASGTGTMNTEAFFGQGTRLTVV.

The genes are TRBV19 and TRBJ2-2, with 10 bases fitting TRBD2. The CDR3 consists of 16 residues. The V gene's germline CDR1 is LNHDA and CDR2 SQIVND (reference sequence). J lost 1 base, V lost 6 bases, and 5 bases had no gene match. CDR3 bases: TGTGCCAGTAGCCAACTAGCGGGGCAGAACACCGGGGAGCTGTTTTTT. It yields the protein CASSQLAGQNTGELFF.

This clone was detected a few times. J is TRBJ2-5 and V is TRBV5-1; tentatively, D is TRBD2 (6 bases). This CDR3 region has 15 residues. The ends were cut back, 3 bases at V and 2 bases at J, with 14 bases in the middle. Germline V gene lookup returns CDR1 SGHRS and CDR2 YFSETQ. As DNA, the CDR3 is TGCGCCAGCAGCTGGCAGGCGGGAACTCAAGAGACCCAGTACTTC. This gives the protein CASSWQAGTQETQYF.